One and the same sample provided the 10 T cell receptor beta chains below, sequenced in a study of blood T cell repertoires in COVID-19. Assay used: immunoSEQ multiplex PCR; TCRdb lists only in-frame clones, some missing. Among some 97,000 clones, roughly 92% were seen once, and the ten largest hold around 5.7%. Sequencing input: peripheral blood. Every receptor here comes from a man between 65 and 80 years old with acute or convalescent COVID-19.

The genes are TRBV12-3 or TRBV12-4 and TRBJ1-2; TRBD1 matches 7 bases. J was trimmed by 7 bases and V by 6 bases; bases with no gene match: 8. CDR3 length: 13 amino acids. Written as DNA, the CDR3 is TGTGCCAGCAGCACGGGGGGGACAGTTGGCTACACCTTC. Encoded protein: CASSTGGTVGYTF.

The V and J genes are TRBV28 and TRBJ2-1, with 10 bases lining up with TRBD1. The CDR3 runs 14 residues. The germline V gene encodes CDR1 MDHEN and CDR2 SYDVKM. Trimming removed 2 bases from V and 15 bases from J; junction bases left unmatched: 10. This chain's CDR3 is CASSLDDRGRGAFF. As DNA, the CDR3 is TGTGCCAGCAGTTTAGACGACAGGGGGCGCGGGGCGTTCTTC.

The CDR3 sequence is CASSLGTLAIGEAFF. The CDR3 DNA sequence: TGTGCCAGCAGCTTGGGGACATTGGCTATCGGTGAAGCTTTCTTT. The rearrangement joins TRBV5-5 to TRBJ1-1, with D perhaps matching TRBD1 (5 bases). This CDR3 is 15 amino acids long. The germline gives CDR1 SGHKS, CDR2 YYEKEE (reference sequence). Deletions cut 0 bases from V and 7 bases from J, with 16 bases between.

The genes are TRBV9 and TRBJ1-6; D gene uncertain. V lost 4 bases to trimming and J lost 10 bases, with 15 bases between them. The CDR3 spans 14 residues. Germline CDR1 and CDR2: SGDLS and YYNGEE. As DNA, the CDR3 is TGTGCCAGCAGCCCGGGAGATAGGGCATCACCCCTCCACTTT. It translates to CASSPGDRASPLHF.

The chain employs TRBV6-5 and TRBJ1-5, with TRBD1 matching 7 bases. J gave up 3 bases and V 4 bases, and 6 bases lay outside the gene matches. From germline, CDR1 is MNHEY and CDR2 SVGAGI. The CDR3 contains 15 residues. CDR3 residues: CASSSDRANNQPQHF. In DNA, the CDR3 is TGTGCCAGCAGTTCTGACAGGGCTAACAATCAGCCCCAGCATTTT.

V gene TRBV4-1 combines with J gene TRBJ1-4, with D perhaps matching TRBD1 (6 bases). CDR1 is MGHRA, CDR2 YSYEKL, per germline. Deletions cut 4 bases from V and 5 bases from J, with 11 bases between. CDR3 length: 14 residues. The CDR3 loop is CASSLTQGNEKLFF. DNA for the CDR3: TGCGCCAGCAGCCTAACCCAGGGGAATGAAAAACTGTTTTTT.

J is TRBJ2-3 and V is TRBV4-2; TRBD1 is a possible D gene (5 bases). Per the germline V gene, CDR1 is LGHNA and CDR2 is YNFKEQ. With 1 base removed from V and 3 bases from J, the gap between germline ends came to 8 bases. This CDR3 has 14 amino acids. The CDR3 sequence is CASSQGGETDTQYF. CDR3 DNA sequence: TGTGCCAGCAGCCAAGGGGGCGAGACAGATACGCAGTATTTT.

The CDR3 here is CASSFLSSGNTIYF. The DNA for the CDR3 is TGTGCCAGCAGTTTCCTTAGCTCTGGAAACACCATATATTTT. V and J are TRBV27 and TRBJ1-3; D unclear. The CDR3 has 14 residues. Trimming shortened V by 3 bases and J by 0 bases, and 6 bases separated the two germline ends. The germline V gene encodes CDR1 MNHEY and CDR2 SMNVEV (reference sequence).

The CDR3 coding sequence is TGTGCCAGCTCAGTGGCTAGCGGGTACGAGCAGTACTTC. It specifies CASSVASGYEQYF. V and J are TRBV18 and TRBJ2-7; 8 bases map to TRBD2. J lost 4 bases, V lost 5 bases, and 4 bases had no gene match. This CDR3 spans 13 amino acids. The germline V gene encodes CDR1 KGHSH and CDR2 LQKENI.

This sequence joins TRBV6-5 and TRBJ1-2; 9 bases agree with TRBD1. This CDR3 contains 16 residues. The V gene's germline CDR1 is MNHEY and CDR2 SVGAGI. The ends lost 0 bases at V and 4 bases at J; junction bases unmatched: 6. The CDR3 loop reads CASSYSEDRGVYGYTF. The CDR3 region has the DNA TGTGCCAGCAGTTACTCAGAGGACAGGGGAGTCTATGGCTACACCTTC.